This T cell receptor beta chain was profiled in a study of patients and donors after allogeneic stem cell transplantation. Only a few counts were recorded for this clonotype. TCRdb passed the RT-PCR reads through MiXCR, listing each CDR3 protein once. The sample yields 150,000 to 200,000 distinct CDR3 sequences, approximately 22% seen once. Per germline, CDR1 SQVTM and CDR2 ANQGSEA. V lost 4 bases and J lost 5, with 11 bases in between. The CDR3 length is 12 residues. Sequencing was performed on blood, either unsorted or a sorted T cell fraction (not recorded which). The rearrangement joins TRBV29-1 to TRBJ1-1; D remains ambiguous. The receptor comes from a human donor who was either an allogeneic HSCT recipient or a stem cell or donor lymphocyte infusion donor (not recorded which). It is not recorded whose cells these are; they may come from a transplant donor. CDR3 bases: TGCAGCGTTGTGGCGGGAGGAACTGAAGCTTTCTTT. It translates to CSVVAGGTEAFF.